This T cell receptor (beta chain) was found in a study of T cell changes during pregnancy in multiple sclerosis. Sequencing was performed with immunoSEQ multiplex PCR; in TCRdb, only in-frame clones are kept and a portion is missing. This sample has approximately 41,000 clones, with roughly 91% found just once. V was shortened by 7 bases and J by 0 bases, with 15 bases between the two germline ends. The CDR3 is 15 amino acids. From germline, CDR1 is LNHDA and CDR2 SQIVND (reference sequence). This material consisted of CD8+ T cells from peripheral blood mononuclear cells, taken in the first trimester of pregnancy. The receptor was isolated from a female donor with multiple sclerosis, enrolled in a pregnancy study. V gene TRBV19 combines with J gene TRBJ1-1; D may be TRBD1 (5 bases). The CDR3 loop is CASTPAGILNTEAFF. CDR3 nucleotides: TGTGCCAGTACTCCCGCAGGGATCTTGAACACTGAAGCTTTCTTT.